Listed here are 15 T cell receptor beta chains from one sample, sequenced in a study of blood T cell repertoires in COVID-19. Clones were sequenced by immunoSEQ multiplex PCR, and TCRdb holds only the in-frame ones, with some missing. Of 300,000 to 350,000 clones in the sample, more than 90% were seen once. Specimen: PBMCs or T cells enriched from blood (not recorded which). Receptor source: a woman between 25 and 40 years old who had been exposed to COVID-19.

For this clone: Other DNA sequences in this specimen translate into the identical CDR3. The chain couples TRBV12-3 or TRBV12-4 to TRBJ1-2; perhaps TRBD1 as D (5 bases). Trimming cost V 5 bases and J 5 bases, with 12 bases left between them. The CDR3 sequence is 13 residues long. CDR3 sequence: CASSLDRGYGYTF. The CDR3 coding sequence is TGTGCCAGCAGTCTCGACAGAGGATATGGCTACACCTTC.

Points on this clone: At the DNA level, this CDR3 is encoded by other sequences in the same sample as well. The chain carries TRBV3-1 (or the pseudogene TRBV3-2) and TRBJ2-3; 13 positions agree with TRBD2. The CDR3 is 16 residues long. Germline values: CDR1 LGHDT, CDR2 YNNKEL (reference sequence). With 4 bases clipped from V and 0 bases from J, the junction kept 1 base outside the gene matches. In DNA form, the CDR3 reads TGTGCCAGCAGCCCACTAGCGGGGGGGAGCACAGATACGCAGTATTTT. As protein: CASSPLAGGSTDTQYF.

This clone was seen a handful of times. The V and J genes are TRBV27 and TRBJ1-4, with 7 positions matching TRBD1. This CDR3 region has 18 residues. In germline, CDR1 is MNHEY, CDR2 SMNVEV (reference sequence). V lost 3 bases and J lost 0; bases outside the gene matches: 10. CDR3 amino acids: CASSLNHRGLATNEKLFF. The CDR3 nucleotides read TGTGCCAGCAGTTTGAATCACAGGGGTCTTGCAACTAATGAAAAACTGTTTTTT.

This sequence joins TRBV2 and TRBJ1-5; 9 nucleotides line up with TRBD1. V lost 6 bases and J lost 2; bases outside the gene matches: 5. Germline V CDR1 and CDR2: SNHLY, FYNNEI. CDR3 size: 15 residues. CDR3 bases: TGTGCCAGCAGGGAACAGGGGGCAGGCAATCAGCCCCAGCATTTT. Amino acid sequence: CASREQGAGNQPQHF.

This chain uses TRBV15 with TRBJ2-2; 7 nucleotides agree with TRBD1. Germline loops: CDR1 LNHNV, CDR2 YYDKDF (reference sequence). J gave up 8 bases and V 5 bases, and 14 bases lay outside the gene matches. The CDR3 has 16 amino acids. CDR3 nucleotides: TGTGCCACCAGCTCCCGGGACAGAGCTACCAGAGGGGAGCTGTTTTTT. Translation: CATSSRDRATRGELFF. The whole variable domain, remainder taken from reference TRBV15 and TRBJ2-2, is DAMVIQNPRYQVTQFGKPVTLSCSQTLNHNVMYWYQQKSSQAPKLLFHYYDKDFNNEADTPDNFQSRRPNTSFCFLDIRSPGLGDTAMYLCATSSRDRATRGELFFGEGSRLTVL.

In DNA, the CDR3 is TGTGCCAGCAGCGCGCCGGGACTTCTCAGCACAGATACGCAGTATTTT. This codes for CASSAPGLLSTDTQYF. The chain couples TRBV7-8 to TRBJ2-3; maybe TRBD2 (6 bases). CDR1 is SGHVS, CDR2 FQNEAQ, per germline. The CDR3 length is 16 residues. Trimming removed 5 bases from V and 0 bases from J, with 15 bases in between.

The chain combines TRBV6-5 with TRBJ2-5, with a weak D call TRBD2 (6 bases). The V gene lost 6 bases and the J gene lost 2 bases, with 16 bases spanning the gap. This CDR3 is 15 amino acids long. Per germline, CDR1 MNHEY and CDR2 SVGAGI. The CDR3 DNA sequence: TGTGCCAGCAGCCATAGACAGACTAGACAAGAGACCCAGTACTTC. Translating it yields CASSHRQTRQETQYF.

The V call is TRBV7-9, the J call TRBJ1-2, with 10 bases aligning to TRBD1. The V segment lost 3 bases and the J segment 8 bases; nucleotides outside the gene matches: 12. Germline lookup yields CDR1 SEHNR and CDR2 FQNEAQ (reference sequence). The CDR3 consists of 16 residues. This chain's CDR3 is CASSFGTGAVSGGYTF. CDR3 sequence (DNA): TGTGCCAGCAGCTTCGGGACAGGGGCCGTATCAGGGGGCTACACCTTC.

The V call is TRBV19, the J call TRBJ2-7, with a tentative D call TRBD2 (5 bases). Germline-derived CDR1 and CDR2 are LNHDA and SQIVND (reference sequence). The V end was cut by 3 bases, the J end by 9 bases, with 12 bases between. The CDR3 is 12 residues long. This chain's CDR3 is CASSMSGGPQYF. The CDR3 DNA reads as TGTGCCAGTAGTATGTCAGGAGGCCCGCAGTACTTC.

Remarks on this clone: In the same sample, other DNA sequences code for this CDR3. This chain uses TRBV5-1 with TRBJ1-2; 9 bases are shared with TRBD1. The V segment lost 4 bases and the J segment 1 base; nucleotides outside the gene matches: 2. The CDR3 runs 14 residues. Germline V lookup: CDR1 SGHRS, CDR2 YFSETQ. The CDR3 region has the DNA TGCGCCAGCAGCGCGGGACAGGGTAACTATGGCTACACCTTC. Translated, it gives CASSAGQGNYGYTF.

The V gene is TRBV18, the J gene TRBJ2-5; weak D call: TRBD2 (5 bases). Trimming took 6 bases from V and 4 from J, leaving 15 bases between them. The CDR3 runs 14 residues. Germline V lookup: CDR1 KGHSH, CDR2 LQKENI. CDR3: CASSPIPGLETQYF. The CDR3 nucleotides are TGTGCCAGCTCCCCGATCCCAGGACTAGAGACCCAGTACTTC.

This clone was picked up one time. The chain joins TRBV7-2 to TRBJ1-1, with D perhaps TRBD1 (5 bases). Between the trimmed V and J ends, which lost 2 bases and 4 bases, there was a span of 11 bases. This CDR3 spans 14 amino acids. CDR1 and CDR2 (germline): SGHTA, FQGNSA. CDR3 sequence (DNA): TGTGCCAGCAGCTTAACGGCAGGGTTCACTGAAGCTTTCTTT. As protein: CASSLTAGFTEAFF.

The chain recombines TRBV21-1 with TRBJ2-5; the table assigns TRBD2, which was not confirmed against the DNA. TRBV21-1 is flagged as a pseudogene. The CDR3 is made up of 13 amino acids. CDR3 in amino acids: CASTFPPLETQYF. In DNA, the CDR3 is TGTGCCAGCACTTTTCCCCCCCTAGAGACCCAGTACTTC.

V is TRBV7-9 and J is TRBJ1-2; the match to TRBD1 covers 8 bases. This CDR3 has 14 amino acids. V shed 4 bases, J shed 8 bases, and the junction held 9 bases outside the gene matches. Germline CDR1 is SEHNR and CDR2 is FQNEAQ (reference sequence). CDR3 in amino acids: CASSSTSTGEGYTF. As DNA, the CDR3 is TGTGCCAGCAGCTCGACTTCGACAGGGGAGGGCTACACCTTC.

Concerning this clone: The sample contains more than one DNA sequence encoding this CDR3. This chain joins TRBV7-7 and TRBJ2-1; D gene uncertain. Germline V gene sequence: CDR1 SSHAT, CDR2 FNYEAQ (reference sequence). V was cut by 1 base and J by 0 bases, with 7 bases left in between. The CDR3 has 15 residues. The CDR3 bases are TGTGCCAGCAGCTTAGGGCTAGACTCCTACAATGAGCAGTTCTTC. Its translation is CASSLGLDSYNEQFF.